This T cell receptor beta chain is drawn from a study of blood T cell repertoires in COVID-19. At the level of the study: The United States, Italy and Spain were the sources of the acute and convalescent COVID-19 samples. The analysed material was cDNA or gDNA that came from T cells, B-cell-depleted T cells, or PBMCs.

Original methodology: Estimation of nucleated cell counts relied on the amplification of reference gene primers. Clones were sequenced by immunoSEQ multiplex PCR, and TCRdb holds only the in-frame ones, with some missing. V and J calls and clone size follow that table, whereas D and trimming were derived from the DNA. The table records tens of thousands of clones, 70% to 85% of them present only once. The CDR3 totals 15 residues. J lost 0 bases, V lost 6 bases, and 10 bases had no gene match. Germline CDR1 is SQVTM and CDR2 is ANQGSEA. The chain carries TRBV29-1 and TRBJ1-2; 7 bases align to TRBD1. The TCR was taken from a woman aged 60 to 75 with acute or convalescent COVID-19. Sequenced input: peripheral blood. The chain's CDR3 is CSVSPGQLTNYGYTF. CDR3 DNA sequence: TGCAGCGTCTCACCGGGACAGCTCACTAACTATGGCTACACCTTC.